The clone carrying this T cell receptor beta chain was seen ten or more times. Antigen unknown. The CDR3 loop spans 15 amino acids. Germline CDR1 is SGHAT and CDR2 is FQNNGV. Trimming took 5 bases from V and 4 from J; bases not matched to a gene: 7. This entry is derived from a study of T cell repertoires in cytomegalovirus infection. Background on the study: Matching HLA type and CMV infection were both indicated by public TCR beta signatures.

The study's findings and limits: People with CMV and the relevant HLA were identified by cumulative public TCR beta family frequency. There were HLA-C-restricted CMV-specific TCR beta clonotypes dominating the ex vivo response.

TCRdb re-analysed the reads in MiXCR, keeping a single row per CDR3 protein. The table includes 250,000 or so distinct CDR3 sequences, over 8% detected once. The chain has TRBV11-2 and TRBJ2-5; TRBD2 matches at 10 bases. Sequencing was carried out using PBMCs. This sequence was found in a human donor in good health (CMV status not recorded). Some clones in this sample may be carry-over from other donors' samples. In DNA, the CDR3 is TGTGCCAGCAGCAGGACTAGCGGAGCTGGAGAGACCCAGTACTTC. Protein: CASSRTSGAGETQYF.